Listed below are T cell receptor beta chains from one sample, sequenced in a study of blood T cell repertoires in COVID-19. Generated by immunoSEQ multiplex PCR, the TCRdb table keeps only in-frame clones and is missing some. The sample includes about 160,000 clones, about 85% of them seen just once. Sequencing was done on a sample of peripheral blood. The receptors derive from a man in his forties with acute or convalescent COVID-19. Each CDR3 is given without its conserved first and last residue. D genes are given only for firm matches. A clone size is listed for some rows: how often the clone was seen (once, few, many), or a class if it is expanded.

v_call,clone_size,d_call,cdr3_aa
TRBV5-5,once,TRBD2,ASSRGSGGATYNEQF
TRBV10-3,NA,TRBD1,AISNRDRAWHTEAF
TRBV18,few,NA,ASSRTQVGDEQF
TRBV7-2,NA,NA,ASSRGGGVKIEQY
TRBV7-2,NA,NA,ASSLERGETQY
TRBV29-1,NA,TRBD1,SVNRDSYNEQF
TRBV9,NA,TRBD2,ASSGTSGGNEQF
TRBV5-1,NA,TRBD1,ASSPVGDRRDGYT
TRBV11-3,once,TRBD2,ASSANSLAGGLNEQF
TRBV27,NA,NA,ASSLSNTTPLH
TRBV2,NA,NA,ASSVYRQEPEAF
TRBV7-2,NA,TRBD1,ASSIGWPGQGQETQY
TRBV4-2,NA,TRBD2,ASSQEASGGWTYEQY
TRBV7-9,NA,NA,ASSLVSRANNSPLH
TRBV5-1,NA,NA,ASSSSGTGNNEQF
TRBV10-2,NA,NA,ASSEGRGSGYT
TRBV20-1,NA,NA,SAAPGEQF
TRBV6-1,NA,NA,ASSERHSRGEQY
TRBV6-5,NA,NA,ASSYSTGGYT
TRBV7-6,NA,TRBD1,ASSPGGTYGYT
TRBV19,NA,NA,ASSRNRDISEQY
TRBV4-3,NA,NA,ASSQDFGETQY
TRBV3-1/TRBV3-2,NA,TRBD1,ASGTGNSPLH
TRBV19,NA,NA,ASSIRYRGGRDEKLF
TRBV5-6,NA,TRBD1,ASRPGQGGYTIY
TRBV9,NA,TRBD1,ASSGTGQGYGYT
TRBV29-1,NA,NA,SVEEARGANYGYT
TRBV7-2,NA,NA,ASSYGSPGNTIY
TRBV11-2,NA,NA,ASSLEPGTPRPMNTEAF